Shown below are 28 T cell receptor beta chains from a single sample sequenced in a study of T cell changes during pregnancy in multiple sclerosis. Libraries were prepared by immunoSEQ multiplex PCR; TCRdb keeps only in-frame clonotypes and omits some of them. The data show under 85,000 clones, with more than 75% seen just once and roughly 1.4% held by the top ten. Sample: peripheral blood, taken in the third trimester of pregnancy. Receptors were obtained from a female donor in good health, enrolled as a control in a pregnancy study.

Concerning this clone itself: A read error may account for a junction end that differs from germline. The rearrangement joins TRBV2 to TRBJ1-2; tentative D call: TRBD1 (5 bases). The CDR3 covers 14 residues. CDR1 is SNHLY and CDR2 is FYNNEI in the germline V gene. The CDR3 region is CASREDSRFYGYTF. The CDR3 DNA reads TGTGCCAGCAGAGAAGACAGCCGCTTCTATGGCTACACCTTC. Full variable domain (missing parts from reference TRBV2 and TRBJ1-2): EPEVTQTPSHQVTQMGQEVILRCVPISNHLYFYWYRQILGQKVEFLVSFYNNEISEKSEIFDDQFSVERPDGSNFTLKIRSTKLEDSAMYFCASREDSRFYGYTFGSGTRLTVV.

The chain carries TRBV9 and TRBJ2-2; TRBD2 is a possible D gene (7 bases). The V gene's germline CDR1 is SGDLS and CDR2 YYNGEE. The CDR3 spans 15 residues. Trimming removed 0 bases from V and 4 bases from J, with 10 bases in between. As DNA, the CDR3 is TGTGCCAGCAGCGTAGTCGGGGGGCGCACCGGGGAGCTGTTTTTT. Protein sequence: CASSVVGGRTGELFF.

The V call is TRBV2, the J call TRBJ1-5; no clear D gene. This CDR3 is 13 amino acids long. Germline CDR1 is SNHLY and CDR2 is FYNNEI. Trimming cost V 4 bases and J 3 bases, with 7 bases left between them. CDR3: CASSVMANQPQHF. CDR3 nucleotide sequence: TGTGCCAGCAGTGTTATGGCCAATCAGCCCCAGCATTTT.

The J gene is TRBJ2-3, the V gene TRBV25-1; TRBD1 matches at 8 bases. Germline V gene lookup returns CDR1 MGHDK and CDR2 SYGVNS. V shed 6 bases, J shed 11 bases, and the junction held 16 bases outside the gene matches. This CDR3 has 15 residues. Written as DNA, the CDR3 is TGTGCCAGCAGGGGTACAAGGGGGACAGGATGGGGGCAGTATTTT. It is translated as CASRGTRGTGWGQYF.

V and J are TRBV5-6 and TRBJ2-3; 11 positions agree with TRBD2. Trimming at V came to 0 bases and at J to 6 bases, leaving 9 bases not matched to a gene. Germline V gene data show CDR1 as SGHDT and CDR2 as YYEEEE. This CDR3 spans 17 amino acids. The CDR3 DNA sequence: TGTGCCAGCAGCTTGGTGCGTCTAGCGGGGGGCCGGGATACGCAGTATTTT. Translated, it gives CASSLVRLAGGRDTQYF.

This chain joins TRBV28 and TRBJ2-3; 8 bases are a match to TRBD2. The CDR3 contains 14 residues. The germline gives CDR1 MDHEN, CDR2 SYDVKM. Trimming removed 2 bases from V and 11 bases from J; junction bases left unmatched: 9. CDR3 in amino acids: CASSLGTRVGGQYF. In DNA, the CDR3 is TGTGCCAGCAGTTTAGGGACTAGGGTAGGTGGGCAGTATTTT.

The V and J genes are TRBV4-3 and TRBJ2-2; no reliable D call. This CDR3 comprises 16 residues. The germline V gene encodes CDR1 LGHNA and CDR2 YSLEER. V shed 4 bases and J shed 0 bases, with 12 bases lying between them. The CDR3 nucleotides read TGCGCCAGCAGCCTCCTCGCGGCTACGAACACCGGGGAGCTGTTTTTT. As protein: CASSLLAATNTGELFF.

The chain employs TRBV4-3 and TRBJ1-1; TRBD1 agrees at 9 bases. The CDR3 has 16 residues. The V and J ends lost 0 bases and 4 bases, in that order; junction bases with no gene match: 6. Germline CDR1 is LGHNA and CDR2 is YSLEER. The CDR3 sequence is CASSQELRTGVTEAFF. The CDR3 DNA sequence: TGCGCCAGCAGCCAAGAATTAAGGACAGGGGTCACTGAAGCTTTCTTT.

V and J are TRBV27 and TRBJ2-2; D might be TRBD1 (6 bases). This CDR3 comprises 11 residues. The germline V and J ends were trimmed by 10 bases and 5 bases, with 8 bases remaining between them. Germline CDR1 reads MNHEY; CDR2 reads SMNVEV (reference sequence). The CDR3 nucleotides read TGTGCCACAGGGGTGACCGGGGAGCTGTTTTTT. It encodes CATGVTGELFF.

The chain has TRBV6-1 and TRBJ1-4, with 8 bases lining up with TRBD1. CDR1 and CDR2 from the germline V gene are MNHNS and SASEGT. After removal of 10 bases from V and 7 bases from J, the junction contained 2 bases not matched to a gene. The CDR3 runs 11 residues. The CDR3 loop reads CAIGQGEKLFF. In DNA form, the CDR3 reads TGTGCCATCGGACAGGGTGAAAAACTGTTTTTT.

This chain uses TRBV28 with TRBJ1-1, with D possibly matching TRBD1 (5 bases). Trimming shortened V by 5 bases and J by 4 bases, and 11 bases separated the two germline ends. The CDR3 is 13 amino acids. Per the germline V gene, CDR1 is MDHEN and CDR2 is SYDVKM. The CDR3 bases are TGTGCCAGCAGTCCCGCCGGGGGCACTGAAGCTTTCTTT. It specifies CASSPAGGTEAFF.

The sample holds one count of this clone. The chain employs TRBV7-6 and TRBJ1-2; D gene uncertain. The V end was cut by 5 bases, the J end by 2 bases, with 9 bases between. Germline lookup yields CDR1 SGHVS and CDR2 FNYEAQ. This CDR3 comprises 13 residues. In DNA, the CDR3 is TGTGCCAGCAGCCCATCCGGGAACTATGGCTACACCTTC. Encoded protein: CASSPSGNYGYTF.

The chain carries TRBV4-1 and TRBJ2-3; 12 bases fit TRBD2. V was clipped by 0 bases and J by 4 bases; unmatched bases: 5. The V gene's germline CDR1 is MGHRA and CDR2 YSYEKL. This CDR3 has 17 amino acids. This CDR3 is CASSQERLAGASDTQYF. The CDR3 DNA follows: TGCGCCAGCAGCCAAGAGAGACTAGCGGGGGCCTCAGATACGCAGTATTTT.

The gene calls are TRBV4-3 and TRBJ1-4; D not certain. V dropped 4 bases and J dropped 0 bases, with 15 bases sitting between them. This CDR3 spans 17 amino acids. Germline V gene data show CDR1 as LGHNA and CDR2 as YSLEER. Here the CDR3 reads CASSRRLQPPTNEKLFF. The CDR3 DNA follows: TGCGCCAGCAGCCGGCGGTTACAACCTCCAACTAATGAAAAACTGTTTTTT.

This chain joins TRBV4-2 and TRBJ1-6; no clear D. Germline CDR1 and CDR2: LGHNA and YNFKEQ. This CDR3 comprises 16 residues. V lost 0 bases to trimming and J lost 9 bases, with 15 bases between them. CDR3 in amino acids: CASSQEVAKSTSPLHF. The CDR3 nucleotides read TGTGCCAGCAGCCAAGAAGTAGCCAAGTCGACTTCACCCCTCCACTTT.

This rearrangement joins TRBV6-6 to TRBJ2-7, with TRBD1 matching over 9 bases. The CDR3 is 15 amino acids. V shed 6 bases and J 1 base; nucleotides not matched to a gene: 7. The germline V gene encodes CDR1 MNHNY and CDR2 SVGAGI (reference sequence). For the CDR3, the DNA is TGTGCCAGCAGAGAGTCCGGGACAGGGTCCTACGAGCAGTACTTC. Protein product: CASRESGTGSYEQYF.

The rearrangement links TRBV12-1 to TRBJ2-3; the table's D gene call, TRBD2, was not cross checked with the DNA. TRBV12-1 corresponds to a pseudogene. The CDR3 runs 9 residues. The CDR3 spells CASSTGIYF. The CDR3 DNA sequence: TGTGCCAGCAGCACCGGGATATATTTT.

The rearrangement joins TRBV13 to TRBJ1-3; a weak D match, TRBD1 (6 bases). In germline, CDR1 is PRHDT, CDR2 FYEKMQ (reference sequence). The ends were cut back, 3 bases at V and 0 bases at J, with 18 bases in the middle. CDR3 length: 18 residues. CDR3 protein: CASSLGGPTSHSGNTIYF. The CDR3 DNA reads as TGTGCCAGCAGCTTGGGGGGGCCAACTTCCCACTCTGGAAACACCATATATTTT.

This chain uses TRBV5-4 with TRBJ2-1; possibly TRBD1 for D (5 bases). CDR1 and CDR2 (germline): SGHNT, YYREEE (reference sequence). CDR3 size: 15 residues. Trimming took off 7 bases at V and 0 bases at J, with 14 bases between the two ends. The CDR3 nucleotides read TGTGCCAGCGCCGCAGGGCCAGGCTCCTACAATGAGCAGTTCTTC. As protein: CASAAGPGSYNEQFF. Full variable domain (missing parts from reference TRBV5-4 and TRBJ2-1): ETGVTQSPTHLIKTRGQQVTLRCSSQSGHNTVSWYQQALGQGPQFIFQYYREEENGRGNFPPRFSGLQFPNYSSELNVNALELDDSALYLCASAAGPGSYNEQFFGPGTRLTVL.

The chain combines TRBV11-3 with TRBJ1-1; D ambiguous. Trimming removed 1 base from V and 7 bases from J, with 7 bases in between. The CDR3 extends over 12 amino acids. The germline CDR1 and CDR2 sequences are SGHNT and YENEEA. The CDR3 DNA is TGTGCCAGCAGCTTAGGGGGAGATGAAGCTTTCTTT. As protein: CASSLGGDEAFF.

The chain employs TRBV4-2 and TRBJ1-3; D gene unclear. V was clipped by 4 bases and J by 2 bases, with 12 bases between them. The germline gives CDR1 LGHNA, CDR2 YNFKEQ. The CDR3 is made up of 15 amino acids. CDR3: CASSPGPGTGNTIYF. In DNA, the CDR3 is TGTGCCAGCAGCCCAGGCCCGGGGACTGGAAACACCATATATTTT.

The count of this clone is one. The CDR3 protein is CASSASGGTDTQYF. The CDR3, as DNA: TGTGCCAGCAGTGCTTCGGGGGGGACAGATACGCAGTATTTT. The genes are TRBV6-5 and TRBJ2-3; TRBD2 agrees at 8 bases. The ends lost 5 bases at V and 3 bases at J; junction bases unmatched: 4. CDR3 size: 14 residues. From germline, CDR1 is MNHEY and CDR2 SVGAGI.

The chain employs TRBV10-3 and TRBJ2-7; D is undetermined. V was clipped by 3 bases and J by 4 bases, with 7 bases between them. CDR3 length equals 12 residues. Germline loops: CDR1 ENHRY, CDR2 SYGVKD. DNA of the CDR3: TGTGCCATCAGTGACAGGTCATACGAGCAGTACTTC. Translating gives CAISDRSYEQYF.

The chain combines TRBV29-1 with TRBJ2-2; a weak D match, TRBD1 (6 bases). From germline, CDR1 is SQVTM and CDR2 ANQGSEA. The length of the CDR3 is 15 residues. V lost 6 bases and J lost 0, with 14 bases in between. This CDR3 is CSVGTGPANTGELFF. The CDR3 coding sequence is TGCAGCGTAGGAACAGGGCCCGCGAACACCGGGGAGCTGTTTTTT.

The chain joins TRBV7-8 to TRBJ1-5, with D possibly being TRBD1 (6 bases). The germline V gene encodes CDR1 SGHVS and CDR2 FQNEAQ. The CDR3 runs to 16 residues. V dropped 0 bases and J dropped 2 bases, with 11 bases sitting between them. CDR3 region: CASSLAGAGGNQPQHF. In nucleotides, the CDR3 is TGTGCCAGCAGCTTAGCGGGGGCGGGGGGCAATCAGCCCCAGCATTTT.

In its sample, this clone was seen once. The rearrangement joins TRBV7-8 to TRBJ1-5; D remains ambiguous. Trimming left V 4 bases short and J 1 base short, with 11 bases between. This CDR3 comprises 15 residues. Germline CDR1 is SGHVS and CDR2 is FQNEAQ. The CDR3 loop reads CASSSKALSNQPQHF. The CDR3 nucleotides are TGTGCCAGCAGCTCGAAAGCATTAAGCAATCAGCCCCAGCATTTT.

Written as DNA, the CDR3 is TGCGCCAGCAGCTTGGCAGTGCAGGTTAACACCGGGGAGCTGTTTTTT. It encodes CASSLAVQVNTGELFF. This sequence joins TRBV5-1 and TRBJ2-2, with D unclear. V lost 0 bases to trimming and J lost 2 bases, with 11 bases between them. Germline values: CDR1 SGHRS, CDR2 YFSETQ. There are 16 residues in the CDR3. Looking up the rest from reference TRBV5-1 and TRBJ2-2 gives the full variable domain: KAGVTQTPRYLIKTRGQQVTLSCSPISGHRSVSWYQQTPGQGLQFLFEYFSETQRNKGNFPGRFSGRQFSNSRSEMNVSTLELGDSALYLCASSLAVQVNTGELFFGEGSRLTVL.

In DNA, the CDR3 is TGTGCCAGCAGGGGAGCGGGCGTTACCTACGAGCAGTACTTC. This translates into CASRGAGVTYEQYF. V usage is TRBV7-2 and J usage is TRBJ2-7, with a weak D call TRBD2 (6 bases). This CDR3 is 14 amino acids long. Germline CDR1 is SGHTA and CDR2 is FQGNSA. Between the trimmed V and J ends, which lost 6 bases and 2 bases, there was a span of 14 bases.